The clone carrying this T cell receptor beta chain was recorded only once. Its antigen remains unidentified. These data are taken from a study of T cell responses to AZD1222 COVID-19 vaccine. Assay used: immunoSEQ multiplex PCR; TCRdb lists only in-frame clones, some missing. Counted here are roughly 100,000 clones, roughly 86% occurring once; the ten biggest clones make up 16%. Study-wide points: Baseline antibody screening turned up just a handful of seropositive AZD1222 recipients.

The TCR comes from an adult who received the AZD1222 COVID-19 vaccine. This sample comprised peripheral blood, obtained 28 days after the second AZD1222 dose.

The CDR3 sequence: CASSLEEVGTMATNSPLHF. DNA for the CDR3: TGTGCCAGCAGCTTGGAGGAGGTCGGGACAATGGCAACCAATTCACCCCTCCACTTT. This chain links TRBV5-5 with TRBJ1-6, with D maybe TRBD1 (6 bases). CDR1 and CDR2 (germline): SGHKS, YYEKEE (reference sequence). Trimming removed 0 bases at V and 7 bases at J, with 23 bases between. This CDR3 has 19 residues.